The clone carrying this TCR beta chain has a handful of counts. The antigen remains unidentified. The data belong to a study of T cell repertoires in cytomegalovirus infection. Study as a whole: Through public TCR beta signatures, both CMV infection and matching HLA type were indicated.

TCRdb reanalysed the reads using MiXCR and keeps one entry per CDR3 protein. The table lists approximately 700,000 distinct CDR3 sequences, roughly a third of them singletons, with roughly 2.8% in the top ten. General study points: The response measured ex vivo was dominated by TCR beta clonotypes (HLA-C-restricted and CMV-specific). Identification of carriers of CMV plus the relevant HLA was achieved through cumulative public TCR beta family frequency.

V gave up 0 bases and J gave up 2 bases, with 8 bases separating them. Germline V gives CDR1 SGHRS, CDR2 YFSETQ. The CDR3 consists of 14 residues. Sample: PBMCs. The V and J genes are TRBV5-1 and TRBJ2-5; D is ambiguous. This receptor was identified in a human donor in good health (CMV status not recorded). Some clones in this sample may be carry-over from other donors' samples. CDR3 sequence: CASSLGTLQETQYF. Written as DNA, the CDR3 is TGCGCCAGCAGCTTGGGTACCCTTCAAGAGACCCAGTACTTC.